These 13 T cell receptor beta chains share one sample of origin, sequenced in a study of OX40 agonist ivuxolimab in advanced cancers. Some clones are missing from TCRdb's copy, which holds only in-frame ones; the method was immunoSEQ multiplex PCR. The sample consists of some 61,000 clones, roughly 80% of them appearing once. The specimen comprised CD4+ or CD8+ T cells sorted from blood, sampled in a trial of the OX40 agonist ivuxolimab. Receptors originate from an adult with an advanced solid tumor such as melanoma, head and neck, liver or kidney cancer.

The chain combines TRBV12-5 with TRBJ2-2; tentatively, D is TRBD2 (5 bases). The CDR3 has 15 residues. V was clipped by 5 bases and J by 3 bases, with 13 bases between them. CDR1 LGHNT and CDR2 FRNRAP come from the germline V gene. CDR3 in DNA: TGTGCTAGTGGTCCCGGGATAACCCACACCGGGGAGCTGTTTTTT. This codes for CASGPGITHTGELFF.

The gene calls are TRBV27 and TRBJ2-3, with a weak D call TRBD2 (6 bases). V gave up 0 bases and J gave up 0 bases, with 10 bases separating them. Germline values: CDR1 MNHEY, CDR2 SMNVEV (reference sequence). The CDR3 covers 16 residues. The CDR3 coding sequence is TGTGCCAGCAGTTTATCAGGGACTCTCAGCACAGATACGCAGTATTTT. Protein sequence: CASSLSGTLSTDTQYF.

DNA for the CDR3: TGTGCCAGTAGTATTCTAGGGGGCGCGGGCTACACCTTC. Translating gives CASSILGGAGYTF. The chain recombines TRBV19 with TRBJ1-2, with 7 nucleotides matching TRBD1. The CDR3 spans 13 residues. The ends lost 3 bases at V and 8 bases at J; junction bases unmatched: 6. CDR1 LNHDA and CDR2 SQIVND come from the germline V gene (reference sequence).

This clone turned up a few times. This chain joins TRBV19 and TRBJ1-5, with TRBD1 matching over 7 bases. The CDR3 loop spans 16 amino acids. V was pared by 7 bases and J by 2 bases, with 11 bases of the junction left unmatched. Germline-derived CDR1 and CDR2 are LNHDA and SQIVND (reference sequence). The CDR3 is CASKGYGTAGNQPQHF. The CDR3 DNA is TGTGCCAGTAAGGGTTATGGGACAGCCGGCAATCAGCCCCAGCATTTT.

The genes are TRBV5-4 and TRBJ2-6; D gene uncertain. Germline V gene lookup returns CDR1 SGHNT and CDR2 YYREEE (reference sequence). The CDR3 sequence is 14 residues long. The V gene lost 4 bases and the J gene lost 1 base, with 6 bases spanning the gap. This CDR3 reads CASSTESGANVLTF. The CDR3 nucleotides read TGTGCCAGCAGCACCGAATCTGGGGCCAACGTCCTGACTTTC.

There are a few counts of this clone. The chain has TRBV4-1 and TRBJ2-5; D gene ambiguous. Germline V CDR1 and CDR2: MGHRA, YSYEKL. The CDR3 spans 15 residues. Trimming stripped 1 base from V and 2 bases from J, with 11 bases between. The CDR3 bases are TGCGCCAGCAGCCAAGGGTCCAGAAATCAAGAGACCCAGTACTTC. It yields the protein CASSQGSRNQETQYF.

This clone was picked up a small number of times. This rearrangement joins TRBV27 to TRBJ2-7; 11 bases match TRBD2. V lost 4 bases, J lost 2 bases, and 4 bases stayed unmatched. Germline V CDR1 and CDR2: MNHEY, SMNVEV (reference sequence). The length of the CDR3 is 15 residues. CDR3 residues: CASSSTSGRPYEQYF. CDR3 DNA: TGTGCCAGCAGTTCTACTAGCGGGAGACCCTACGAGCAGTACTTC.

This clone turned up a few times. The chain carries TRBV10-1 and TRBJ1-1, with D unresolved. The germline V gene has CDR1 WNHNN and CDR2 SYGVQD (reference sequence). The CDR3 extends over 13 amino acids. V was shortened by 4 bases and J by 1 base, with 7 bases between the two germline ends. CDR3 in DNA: TGCGCCAGCAGTGTGGCCCAGAACACTGAAGCTTTCTTT. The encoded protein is CASSVAQNTEAFF.

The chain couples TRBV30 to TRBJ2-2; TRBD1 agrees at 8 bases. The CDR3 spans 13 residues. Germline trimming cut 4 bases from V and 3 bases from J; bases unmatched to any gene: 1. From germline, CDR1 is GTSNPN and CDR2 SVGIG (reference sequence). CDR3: CAWTGGYTGELFF. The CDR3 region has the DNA TGTGCCTGGACAGGGGGCTACACCGGGGAGCTGTTTTTT.

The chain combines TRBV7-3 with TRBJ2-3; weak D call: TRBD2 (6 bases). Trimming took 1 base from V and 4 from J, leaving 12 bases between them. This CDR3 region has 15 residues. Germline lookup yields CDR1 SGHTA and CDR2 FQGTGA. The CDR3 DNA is TGTGCCAGCAGCTTAAGCGGGAATAGGGCAGATACGCAGTATTTT. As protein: CASSLSGNRADTQYF.

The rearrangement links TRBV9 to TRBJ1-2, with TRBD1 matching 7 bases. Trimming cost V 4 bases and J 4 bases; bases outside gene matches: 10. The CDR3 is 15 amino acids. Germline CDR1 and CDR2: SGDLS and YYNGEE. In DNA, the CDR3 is TGTGCCAGCAGCCCCTCACCTGGGACAGTCTATGGCTACACCTTC. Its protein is CASSPSPGTVYGYTF. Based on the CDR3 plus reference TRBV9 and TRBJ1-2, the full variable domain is DSGVTQTPKHLITATGQRVTLRCSPRSGDLSVYWYQQSLDQGLQFLIQYYNGEERAKGNILERFSAQQFPDLHSELNLSSLELGDSALYFCASSPSPGTVYGYTFGSGTRLTVV.

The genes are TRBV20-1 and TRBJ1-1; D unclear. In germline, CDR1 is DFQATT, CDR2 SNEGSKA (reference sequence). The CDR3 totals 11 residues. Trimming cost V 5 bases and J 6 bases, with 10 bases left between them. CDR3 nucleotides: TGCAGTGCTCGAACTTACTCTGAAGCTTTCTTT. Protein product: CSARTYSEAFF.

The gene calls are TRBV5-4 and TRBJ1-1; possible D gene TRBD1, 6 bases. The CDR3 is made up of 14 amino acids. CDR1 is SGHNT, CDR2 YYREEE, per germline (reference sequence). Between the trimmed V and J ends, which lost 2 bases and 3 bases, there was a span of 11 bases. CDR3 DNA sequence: TGTGCCAGCAGCTTACAGGGAATTGACACTGAAGCTTTCTTT. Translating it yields CASSLQGIDTEAFF.